The rows below give T cell receptor beta chains drawn from one sample of a study of pediatric ulcerative colitis. Here immunoSEQ multiplex PCR was the method, and the copy in TCRdb shows in-frame clones only, minus some. The table shows more than 50,000 clones, with about three quarters occurring only once. Material: blood. Receptors originate from a boy aged 10-17 years with moderate ulcerative colitis. Both conserved end residues are trimmed from each CDR3. Only part of the rows carry a size: once, few, many, or a class if the clone is expanded.

size | V | CDR3
- | TRBV1 | TSSQGAMGVGEQY
- | TRBV2 | ASRGPGTGYEQY
- | TRBV7-3 | ASSLKADPGELF
- | TRBV25-1 | ASSDPGNYGYT
- | TRBV5-1 | ASSLDARALGYT
once | TRBV19 | ATSRGLAEFQETQY
once | TRBV7-9 | ASSAPQGVEKLF
- | TRBV5-1 | ASSSSGQGAGEQF
- | TRBV29-1 | SVDRGSLETQY
- | TRBV5-4 | ASSSAMSGNEQF